This entry describes one T cell receptor beta chain. The antigen remains unidentified. The entry originates in a study of Graves' ophthalmopathy and Graves' hyperthyroidism. Findings and limits, study-wide: Blood samples also showed most expanded thyroid clonotypes exceeding 0.001 frequency.

The CDR3 sequence is 19 residues long. Germline V gene lookup returns CDR1 LGHNA and CDR2 YNFKEQ. Trimming took off 4 bases at V and 6 bases at J, with 25 bases between the two ends. RNA transcripts served as template for amplifying TCR beta CDR3 sequences. RT-PCR in the first round used HTBI primers; a second-round multiplex PCR followed. TCRdb reprocessed the multiplex PCR reads via MiXCR and lists one record per CDR3 protein. The top ten hold roughly 3.2% of the sample, which has just over 400,000 distinct CDR3 sequences, about 21% seen once. Eligible hyperthyroidism cases comprised new diagnoses of under 2 months' duration in individuals aged 18 to 65.

V is TRBV4-2 and J is TRBJ1-6; no reliable D call. This sequence originates from a woman aged 18-29 years with stable Graves' hyperthyroidism. Sequenced: peripheral blood. CDR3 protein: CASSPSVQGPIWGNSPLHF. CDR3 in DNA: TGTGCCAGCAGCCCCTCAGTTCAAGGACCGATTTGGGGTAATTCACCCCTCCACTTT.